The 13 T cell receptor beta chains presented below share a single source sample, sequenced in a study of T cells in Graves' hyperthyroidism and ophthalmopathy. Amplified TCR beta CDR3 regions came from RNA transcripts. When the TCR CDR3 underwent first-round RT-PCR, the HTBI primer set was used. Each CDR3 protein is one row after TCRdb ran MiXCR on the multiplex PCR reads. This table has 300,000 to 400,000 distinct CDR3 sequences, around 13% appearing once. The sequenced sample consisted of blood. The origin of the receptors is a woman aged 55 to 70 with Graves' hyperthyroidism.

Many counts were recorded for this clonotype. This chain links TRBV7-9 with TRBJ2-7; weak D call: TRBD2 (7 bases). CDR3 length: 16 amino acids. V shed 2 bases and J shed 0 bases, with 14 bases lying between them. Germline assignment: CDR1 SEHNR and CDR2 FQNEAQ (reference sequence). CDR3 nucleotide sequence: TGTGCCAGCAGCTTATCCCGGGGGGCAGCCTCCTACGAGCAGTACTTC. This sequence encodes CASSLSRGAASYEQYF.

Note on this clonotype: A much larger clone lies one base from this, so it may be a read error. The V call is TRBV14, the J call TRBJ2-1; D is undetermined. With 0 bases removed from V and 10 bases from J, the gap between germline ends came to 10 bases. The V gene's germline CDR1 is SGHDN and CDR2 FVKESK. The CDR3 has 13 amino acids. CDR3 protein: CASSQDSFYEQFF. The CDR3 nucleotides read TGTGCCAGCAGCCAAGATAGTTTCTACGAGCAGTTCTTC.

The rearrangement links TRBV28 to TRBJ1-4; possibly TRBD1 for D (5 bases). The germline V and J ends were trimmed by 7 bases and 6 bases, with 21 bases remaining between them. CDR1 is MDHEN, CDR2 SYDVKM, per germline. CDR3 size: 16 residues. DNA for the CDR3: TGTGCCAGCACCCGGGGGACGGGGACCCGGGATGAAAAACTGTTTTTT. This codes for CASTRGTGTRDEKLFF.

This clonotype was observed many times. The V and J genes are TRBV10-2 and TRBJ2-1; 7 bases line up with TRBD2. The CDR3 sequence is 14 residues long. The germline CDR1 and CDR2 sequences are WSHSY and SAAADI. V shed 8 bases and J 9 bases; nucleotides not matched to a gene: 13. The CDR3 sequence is CASARGSSSLEQFF. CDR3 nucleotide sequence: TGCGCCAGCGCCCGCGGGAGTTCGTCACTTGAGCAGTTCTTC.

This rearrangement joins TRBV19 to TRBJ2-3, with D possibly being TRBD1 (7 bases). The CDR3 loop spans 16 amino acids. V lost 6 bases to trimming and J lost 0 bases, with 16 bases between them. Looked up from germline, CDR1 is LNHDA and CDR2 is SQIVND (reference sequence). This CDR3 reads CASRPTRGASTDTQYF. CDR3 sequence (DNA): TGTGCCAGTAGGCCGACCAGGGGGGCTAGCACAGATACGCAGTATTTT.

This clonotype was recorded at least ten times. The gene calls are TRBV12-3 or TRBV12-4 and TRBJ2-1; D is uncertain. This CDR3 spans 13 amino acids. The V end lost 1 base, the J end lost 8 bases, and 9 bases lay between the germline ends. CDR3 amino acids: CASSLEQPDEQFF. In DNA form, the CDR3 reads TGTGCCAGCAGTTTAGAACAGCCTGATGAGCAGTTCTTC.

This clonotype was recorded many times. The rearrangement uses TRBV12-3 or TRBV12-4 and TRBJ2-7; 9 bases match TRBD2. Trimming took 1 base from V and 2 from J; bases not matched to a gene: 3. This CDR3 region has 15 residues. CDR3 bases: TGTGCCAGCAGTTTAGAGGGCGGGAGGGCCTACGAGCAGTACTTC. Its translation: CASSLEGGRAYEQYF.

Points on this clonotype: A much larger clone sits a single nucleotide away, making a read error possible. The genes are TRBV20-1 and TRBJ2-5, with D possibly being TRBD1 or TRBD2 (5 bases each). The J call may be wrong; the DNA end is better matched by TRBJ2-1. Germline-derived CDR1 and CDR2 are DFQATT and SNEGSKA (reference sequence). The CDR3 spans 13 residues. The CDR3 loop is CSARVLGEETQFF. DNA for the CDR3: TGCAGTGCTAGAGTTTTGGGGGAAGAGACCCAGTTCTTC.

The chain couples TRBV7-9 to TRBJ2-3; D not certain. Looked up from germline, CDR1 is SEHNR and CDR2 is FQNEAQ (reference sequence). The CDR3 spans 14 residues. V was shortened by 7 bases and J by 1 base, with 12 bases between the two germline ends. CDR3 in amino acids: CASTARAGTDTQYF. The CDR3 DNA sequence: TGTGCCAGCACCGCCCGGGCCGGCACAGATACGCAGTATTTT.

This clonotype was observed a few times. The CDR3 sequence: CASSRGLADLRDEQFF. DNA of the CDR3: TGTGCCAGCAGCCGGGGACTAGCGGATCTGCGGGATGAGCAGTTCTTC. The chain recombines TRBV14 with TRBJ2-1; TRBD2 agrees at 11 bases. CDR3 size: 16 residues. Losses at the gene ends were 4 bases for V and 8 bases for J; bases not matched to a gene: 10. Germline V gene lookup returns CDR1 SGHDN and CDR2 FVKESK. Complete variable domain (other parts from reference TRBV14 and TRBJ2-1): EAGVTQFPSHSVIEKGQTVTLRCDPISGHDNLYWYRRVMGKEIKFLLHFVKESKQDESGMPNNRFLAERTGGTYSTLKVQPAELEDSGVYFCASSRGLADLRDEQFFGPGTRLTVL.

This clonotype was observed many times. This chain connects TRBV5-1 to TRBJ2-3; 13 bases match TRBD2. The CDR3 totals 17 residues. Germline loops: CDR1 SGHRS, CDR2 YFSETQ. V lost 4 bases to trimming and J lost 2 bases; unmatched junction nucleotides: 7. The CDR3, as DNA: TGCGCCAGCAGCCTACCAACTAGCGGGAGGGCCACAGATACGCAGTATTTT. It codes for CASSLPTSGRATDTQYF.

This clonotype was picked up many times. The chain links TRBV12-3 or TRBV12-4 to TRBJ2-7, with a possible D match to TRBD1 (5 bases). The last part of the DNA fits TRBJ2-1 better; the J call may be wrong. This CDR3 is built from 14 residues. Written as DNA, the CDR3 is TGTGCCAGCAGTCAGGGAAGGAGCTCCTATGAGCAGTTCTTC. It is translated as CASSQGRSSYEQFF.

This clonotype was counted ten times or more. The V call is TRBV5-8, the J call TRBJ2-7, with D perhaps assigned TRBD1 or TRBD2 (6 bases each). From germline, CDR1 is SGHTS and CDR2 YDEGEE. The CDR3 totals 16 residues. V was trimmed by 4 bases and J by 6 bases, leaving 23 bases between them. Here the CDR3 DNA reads TGTGCCAGCAGCCCCCCTGGGGAGGTAGGGACAAGCGAGCAGTACTTC. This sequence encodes CASSPPGEVGTSEQYF.